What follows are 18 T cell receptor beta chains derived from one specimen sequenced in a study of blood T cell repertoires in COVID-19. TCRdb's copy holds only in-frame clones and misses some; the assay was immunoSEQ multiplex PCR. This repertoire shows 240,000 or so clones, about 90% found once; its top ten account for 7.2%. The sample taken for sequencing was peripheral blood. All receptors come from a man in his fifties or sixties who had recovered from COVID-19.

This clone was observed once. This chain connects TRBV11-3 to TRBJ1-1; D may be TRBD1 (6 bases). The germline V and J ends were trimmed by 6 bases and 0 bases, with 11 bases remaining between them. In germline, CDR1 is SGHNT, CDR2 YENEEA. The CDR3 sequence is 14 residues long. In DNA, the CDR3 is TGTGCCAGCAGACAGGGTAGTATGAACACTGAAGCTTTCTTT. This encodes CASRQGSMNTEAFF.

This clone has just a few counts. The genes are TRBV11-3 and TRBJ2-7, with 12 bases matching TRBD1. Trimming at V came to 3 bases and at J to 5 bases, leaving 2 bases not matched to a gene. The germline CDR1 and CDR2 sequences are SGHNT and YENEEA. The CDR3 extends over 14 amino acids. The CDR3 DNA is TGTGCCAGCAGCTTGGGGACAGGGGGCCACGAGCAGTACTTC. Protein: CASSLGTGGHEQYF.

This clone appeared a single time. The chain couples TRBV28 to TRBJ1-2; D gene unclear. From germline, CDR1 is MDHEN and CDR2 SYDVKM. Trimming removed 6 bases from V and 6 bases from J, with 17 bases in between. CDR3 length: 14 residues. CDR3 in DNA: TGTGCCAGCAGCACGGGTCCCTGGGGAGATGGCTACACCTTC. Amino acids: CASSTGPWGDGYTF.

The chain's CDR3 is CASSLISEYWFF. The CDR3 DNA reads as TGTGCCAGCAGCTTGATTAGCGAGTATTGGTTCTTC. The chain is built from TRBV7-9 and TRBJ2-1; possible D gene TRBD2, 5 bases. The CDR3 covers 12 residues. Germline loops: CDR1 SEHNR, CDR2 FQNEAQ (reference sequence). Trimming took 3 bases from V and 15 from J, leaving 15 bases between them.

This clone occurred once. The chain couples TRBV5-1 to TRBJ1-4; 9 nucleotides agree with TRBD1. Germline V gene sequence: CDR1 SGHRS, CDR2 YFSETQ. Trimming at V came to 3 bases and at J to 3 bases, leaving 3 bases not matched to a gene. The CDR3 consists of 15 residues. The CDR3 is CASSSRTGANEKLFF. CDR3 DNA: TGCGCCAGCAGCTCGAGGACAGGGGCTAATGAAAAACTGTTTTTT. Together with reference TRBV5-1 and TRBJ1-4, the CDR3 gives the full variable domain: KAGVTQTPRYLIKTRGQQVTLSCSPISGHRSVSWYQQTPGQGLQFLFEYFSETQRNKGNFPGRFSGRQFSNSRSEMNVSTLELGDSALYLCASSSRTGANEKLFFGSGTQLSVL.

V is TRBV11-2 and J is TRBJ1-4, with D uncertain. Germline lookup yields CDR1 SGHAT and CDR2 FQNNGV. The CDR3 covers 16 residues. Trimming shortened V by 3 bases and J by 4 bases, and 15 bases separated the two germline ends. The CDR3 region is CASSFRLGIGNEKLFF. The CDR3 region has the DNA TGTGCCAGCAGCTTCAGACTCGGCATTGGTAATGAAAAACTGTTTTTT.

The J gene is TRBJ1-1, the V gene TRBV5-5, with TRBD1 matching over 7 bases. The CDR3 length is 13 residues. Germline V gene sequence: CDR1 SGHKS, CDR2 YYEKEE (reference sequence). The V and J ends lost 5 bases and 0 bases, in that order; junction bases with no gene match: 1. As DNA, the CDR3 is TGTGCCAGCAGGGGGACAGTGAACACTGAAGCTTTCTTT. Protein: CASRGTVNTEAFF.

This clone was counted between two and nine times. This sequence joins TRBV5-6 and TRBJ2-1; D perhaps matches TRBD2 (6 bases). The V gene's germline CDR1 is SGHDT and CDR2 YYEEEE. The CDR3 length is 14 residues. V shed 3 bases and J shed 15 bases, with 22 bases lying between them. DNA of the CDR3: TGTGCCAGCAGCTGGGGGGTTACAGCAAAGAATCCGTTCTTC. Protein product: CASSWGVTAKNPFF. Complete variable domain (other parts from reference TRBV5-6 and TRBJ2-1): DAGVTQSPTHLIKTRGQQVTLRCSPKSGHDTVSWYQQALGQGPQFIFQYYEEEERQRGNFPDRFSGHQFPNYSSELNVNALLLGDSALYLCASSWGVTAKNPFFGPGTRLTVL.

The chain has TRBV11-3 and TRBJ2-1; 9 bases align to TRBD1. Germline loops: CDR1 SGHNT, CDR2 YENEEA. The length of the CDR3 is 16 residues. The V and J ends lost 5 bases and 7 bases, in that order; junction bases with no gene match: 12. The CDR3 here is CASSLATNRGLNEQFF. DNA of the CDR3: TGTGCCAGCAGCCTAGCCACGAACAGGGGGCTAAATGAGCAGTTCTTC.

CDR3 DNA sequence: TGTGCCAGCAGCCTCTCCTCGGGACAGAGCTATGGCTACACCTTC. This codes for CASSLSSGQSYGYTF. This chain joins TRBV9 and TRBJ1-2; 7 bases are shared with TRBD1. Germline loops: CDR1 SGDLS, CDR2 YYNGEE. The CDR3 has 15 amino acids. V trimming: 4 bases; J trimming: 4 bases; junction bases outside the gene matches: 10.

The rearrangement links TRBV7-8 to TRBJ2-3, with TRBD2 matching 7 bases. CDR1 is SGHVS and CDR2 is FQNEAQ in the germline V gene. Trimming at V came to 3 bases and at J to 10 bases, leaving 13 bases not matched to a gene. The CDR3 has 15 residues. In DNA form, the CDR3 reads TGTGCCAGCAGCTTGGGCGGGGGAGGTTTGCAGTCGCAGTATTTT. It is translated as CASSLGGGGLQSQYF.

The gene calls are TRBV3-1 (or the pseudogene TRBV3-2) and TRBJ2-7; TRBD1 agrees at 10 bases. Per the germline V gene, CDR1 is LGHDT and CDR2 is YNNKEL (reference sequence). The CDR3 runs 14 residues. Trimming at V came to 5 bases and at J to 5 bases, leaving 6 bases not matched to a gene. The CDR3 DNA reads TGTGCCAGCAGCTACCGGGACAGGGGCCACGAGCAGTACTTC. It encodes CASSYRDRGHEQYF.

For the CDR3, the DNA is TGTGCCAGCACTCAGAGGGGAGGGGGTGGCTACACCTTC. Amino acid sequence: CASTQRGGGGYTF. The chain links TRBV6-5 to TRBJ1-2; a possible D gene is TRBD1 (6 bases). Trimming pared 7 bases from V and 7 bases from J, leaving 16 bases between. Per the germline V gene, CDR1 is MNHEY and CDR2 is SVGAGI. This CDR3 comprises 13 residues.

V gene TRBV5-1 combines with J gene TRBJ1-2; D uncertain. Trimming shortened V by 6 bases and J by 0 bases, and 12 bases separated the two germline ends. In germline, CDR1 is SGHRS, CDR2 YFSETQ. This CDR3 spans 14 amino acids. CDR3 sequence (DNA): TGCGCCAGCAAGACCGACTGGGCTAACTATGGCTACACCTTC. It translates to CASKTDWANYGYTF.

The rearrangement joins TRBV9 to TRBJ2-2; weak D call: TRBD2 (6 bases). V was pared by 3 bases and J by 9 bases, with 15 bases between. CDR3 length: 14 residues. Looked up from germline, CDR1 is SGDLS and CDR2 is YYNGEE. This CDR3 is CASSALGGARELFF. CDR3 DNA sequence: TGTGCCAGCAGCGCCTTAGGAGGGGCCAGGGAGCTGTTTTTT.

The CDR3 reads CASSAQDSYEQYF. The CDR3 DNA is TGCGCCAGCAGCGCGCAGGACTCCTACGAGCAGTACTTC. J is TRBJ2-7 and V is TRBV5-1; D is unclear. The CDR3 totals 13 residues. Germline assignment: CDR1 SGHRS and CDR2 YFSETQ. Deletions cut 4 bases from V and 0 bases from J, with 8 bases between.

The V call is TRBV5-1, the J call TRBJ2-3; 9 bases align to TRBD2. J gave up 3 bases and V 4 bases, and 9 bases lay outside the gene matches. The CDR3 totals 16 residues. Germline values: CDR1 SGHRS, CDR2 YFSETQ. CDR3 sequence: CASSVGNSGGTDTQYF. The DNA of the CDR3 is TGCGCCAGCAGCGTGGGGAATAGCGGGGGAACAGATACGCAGTATTTT.

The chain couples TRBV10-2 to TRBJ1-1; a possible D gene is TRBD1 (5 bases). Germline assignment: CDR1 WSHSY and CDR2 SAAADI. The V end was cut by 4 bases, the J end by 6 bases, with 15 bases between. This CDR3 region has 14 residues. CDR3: CASSASRDRAEAFF. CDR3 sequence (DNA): TGCGCCAGCAGTGCAAGCAGGGATAGGGCTGAAGCTTTCTTT.